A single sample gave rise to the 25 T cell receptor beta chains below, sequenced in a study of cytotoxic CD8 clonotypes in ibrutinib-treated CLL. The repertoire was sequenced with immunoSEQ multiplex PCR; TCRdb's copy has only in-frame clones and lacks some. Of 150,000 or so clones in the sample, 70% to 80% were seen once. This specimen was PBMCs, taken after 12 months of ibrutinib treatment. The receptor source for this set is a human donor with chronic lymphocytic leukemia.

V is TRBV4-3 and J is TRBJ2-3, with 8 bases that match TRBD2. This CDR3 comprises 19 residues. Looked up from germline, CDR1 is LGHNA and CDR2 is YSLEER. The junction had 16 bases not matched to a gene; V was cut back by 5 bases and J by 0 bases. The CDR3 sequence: CASSAQPGLGFTSTDTQYF. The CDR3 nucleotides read TGCGCCAGCAGCGCCCAACCGGGACTAGGTTTTACTAGCACAGATACGCAGTATTTT.

The chain's CDR3 is CASSLESAYGYTF. CDR3 sequence (DNA): TGCGCCAGCAGCTTGGAGTCAGCCTATGGCTACACCTTC. V is TRBV5-1 and J is TRBJ1-2; D is unclear. V lost 0 bases and J 4 bases, leaving 7 bases between the germline ends. There are 13 residues in the CDR3. Per the germline V gene, CDR1 is SGHRS and CDR2 is YFSETQ.

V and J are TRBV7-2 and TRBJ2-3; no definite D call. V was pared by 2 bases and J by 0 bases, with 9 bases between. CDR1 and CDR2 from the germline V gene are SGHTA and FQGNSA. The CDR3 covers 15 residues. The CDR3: CASSLNGLSTDTQYF. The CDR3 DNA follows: TGTGCCAGCAGCTTAAACGGGCTTAGCACAGATACGCAGTATTTT.

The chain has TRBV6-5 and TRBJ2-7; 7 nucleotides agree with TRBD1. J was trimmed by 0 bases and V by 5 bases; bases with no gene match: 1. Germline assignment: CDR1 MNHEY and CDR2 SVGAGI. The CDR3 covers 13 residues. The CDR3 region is CASSGTVSYEQYF. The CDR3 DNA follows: TGTGCCAGCAGTGGGACAGTCTCCTACGAGCAGTACTTC.

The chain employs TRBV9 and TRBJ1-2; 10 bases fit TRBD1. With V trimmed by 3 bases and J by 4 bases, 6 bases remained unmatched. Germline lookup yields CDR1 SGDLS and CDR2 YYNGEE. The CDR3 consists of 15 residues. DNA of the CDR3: TGTGCCAGCAGCGCGGGACAGGGGAGTGTCTATGGCTACACCTTC. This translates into CASSAGQGSVYGYTF. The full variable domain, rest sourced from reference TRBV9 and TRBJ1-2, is DSGVTQTPKHLITATGQRVTLRCSPRSGDLSVYWYQQSLDQGLQFLIQYYNGEERAKGNILERFSAQQFPDLHSELNLSSLELGDSALYFCASSAGQGSVYGYTFGSGTRLTVV.

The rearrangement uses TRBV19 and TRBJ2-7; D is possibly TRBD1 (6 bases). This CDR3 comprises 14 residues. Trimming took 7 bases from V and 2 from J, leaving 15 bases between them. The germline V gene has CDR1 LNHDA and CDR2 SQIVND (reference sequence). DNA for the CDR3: TGTGCCAGTAAGGACCTCTCAGGGGCCTACGAGCAGTACTTC. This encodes CASKDLSGAYEQYF.

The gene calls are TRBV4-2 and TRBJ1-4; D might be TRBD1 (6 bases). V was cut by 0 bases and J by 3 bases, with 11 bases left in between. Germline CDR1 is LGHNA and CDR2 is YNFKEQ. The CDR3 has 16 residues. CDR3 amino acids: CASSQDGDRSNEKLFF. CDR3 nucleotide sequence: TGTGCCAGCAGCCAAGATGGCGACAGGTCTAATGAAAAACTGTTTTTT.

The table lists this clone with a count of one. Here the CDR3 DNA reads TGCGCCAGCAGCCAAGCCCCCCCCGTCGGCACTGAAGCTTTCTTT. It codes for CASSQAPPVGTEAFF. The V gene is TRBV4-1, the J gene TRBJ1-1; D is unclear. This CDR3 comprises 15 residues. Trimming cost V 1 base and J 4 bases, with 13 bases left between them. Germline CDR1 MGHRA, CDR2 YSYEKL.

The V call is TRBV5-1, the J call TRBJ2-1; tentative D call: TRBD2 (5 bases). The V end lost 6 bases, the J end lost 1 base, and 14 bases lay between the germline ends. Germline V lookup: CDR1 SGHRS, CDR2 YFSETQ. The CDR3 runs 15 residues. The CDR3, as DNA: TGCGCCAGCACCCTTGAGCGGTGGTCCTACAATGAGCAGTTCTTC. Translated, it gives CASTLERWSYNEQFF.

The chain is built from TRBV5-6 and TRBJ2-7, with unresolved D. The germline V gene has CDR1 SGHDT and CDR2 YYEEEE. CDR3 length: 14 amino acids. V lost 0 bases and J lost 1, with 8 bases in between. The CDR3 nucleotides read TGTGCCAGCAGCTTGGGGGTCACTTCCTACGAGCAGTACTTC. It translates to CASSLGVTSYEQYF. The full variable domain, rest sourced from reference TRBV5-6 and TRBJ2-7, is DAGVTQSPTHLIKTRGQQVTLRCSPKSGHDTVSWYQQALGQGPQFIFQYYEEEERQRGNFPDRFSGHQFPNYSSELNVNALLLGDSALYLCASSLGVTSYEQYFGPGTRLTVT.

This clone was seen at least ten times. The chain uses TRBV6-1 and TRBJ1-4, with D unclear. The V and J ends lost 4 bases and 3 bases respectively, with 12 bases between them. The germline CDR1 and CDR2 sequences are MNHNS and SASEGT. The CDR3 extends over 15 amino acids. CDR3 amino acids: CASSGLGSANEKLFF. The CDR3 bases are TGTGCCAGCAGTGGTCTGGGTTCGGCTAATGAAAAACTGTTTTTT.

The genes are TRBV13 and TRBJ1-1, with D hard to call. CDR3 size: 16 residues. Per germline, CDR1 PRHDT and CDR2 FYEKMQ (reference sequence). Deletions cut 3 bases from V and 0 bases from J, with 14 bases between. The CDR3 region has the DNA TGTGCCAGCAGCTTCTCCCAGGCTTTTATGAACACTGAAGCTTTCTTT. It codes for CASSFSQAFMNTEAFF.

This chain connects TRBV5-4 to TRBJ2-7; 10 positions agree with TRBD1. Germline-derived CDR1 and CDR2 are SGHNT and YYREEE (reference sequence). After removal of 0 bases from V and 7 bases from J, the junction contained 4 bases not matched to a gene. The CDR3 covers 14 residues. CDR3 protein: CASSLVTGGGEQYF. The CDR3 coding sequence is TGTGCCAGCAGCTTGGTGACAGGGGGCGGAGAGCAGTACTTC.

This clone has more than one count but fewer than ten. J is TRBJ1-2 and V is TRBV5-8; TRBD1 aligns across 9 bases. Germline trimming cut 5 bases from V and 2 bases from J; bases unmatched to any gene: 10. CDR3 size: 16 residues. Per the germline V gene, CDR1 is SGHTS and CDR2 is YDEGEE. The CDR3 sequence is CASRLKGQGLNYGYTF. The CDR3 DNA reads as TGTGCCAGCAGACTAAAAGGACAGGGGTTGAACTATGGCTACACCTTC.

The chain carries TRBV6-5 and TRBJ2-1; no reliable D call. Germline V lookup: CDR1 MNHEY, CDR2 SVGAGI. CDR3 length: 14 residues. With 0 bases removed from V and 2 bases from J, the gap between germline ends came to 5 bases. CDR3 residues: CASSYSVAYNEQFF. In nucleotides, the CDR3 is TGTGCCAGCAGTTACTCGGTGGCCTACAATGAGCAGTTCTTC.

The CDR3 loop reads CASSQGFGETQYF. DNA of the CDR3: TGTGCCAGCAGCCAAGGGTTTGGGGAGACCCAGTACTTC. This sequence joins TRBV7-9 and TRBJ2-5; D gene ambiguous. CDR3 size: 13 residues. CDR1 and CDR2 (germline): SEHNR, FQNEAQ (reference sequence). V shed 5 bases and J shed 5 bases, with 12 bases lying between them.

The DNA of the CDR3 is TGTGCCAGCAGCTCTACCCTCAGGGGCGGGGAGCAGTACTTC. It codes for CASSSTLRGGEQYF. The chain combines TRBV11-2 with TRBJ2-7; a weak D match, TRBD1 (6 bases). This CDR3 spans 14 amino acids. Trimming took 4 bases from V and 7 from J, leaving 17 bases between them. Germline CDR1 reads SGHAT; CDR2 reads FQNNGV.

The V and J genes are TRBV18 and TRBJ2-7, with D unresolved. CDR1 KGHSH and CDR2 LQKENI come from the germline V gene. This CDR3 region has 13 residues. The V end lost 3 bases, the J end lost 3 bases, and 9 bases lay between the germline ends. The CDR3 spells CASSPPGNYEQYF. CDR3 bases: TGTGCCAGCTCACCTCCAGGAAACTACGAGCAGTACTTC. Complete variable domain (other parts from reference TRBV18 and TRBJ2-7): NAGVMQNPRHLVRRRGQEARLRCSPMKGHSHVYWYRQLPEEGLKFMVYLQKENIIDESGMPKERFSAEFPKEGPSILRIQQVVRGDSAAYFCASSPPGNYEQYFGPGTRLTVT.

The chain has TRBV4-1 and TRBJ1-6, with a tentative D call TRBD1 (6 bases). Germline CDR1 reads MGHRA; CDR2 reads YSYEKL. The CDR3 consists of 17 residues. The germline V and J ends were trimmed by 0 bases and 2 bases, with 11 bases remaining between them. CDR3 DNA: TGCGCCAGCAGCCAAGACCAACAGGGCACCTATAATTCACCCCTCCACTTT. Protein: CASSQDQQGTYNSPLHF.

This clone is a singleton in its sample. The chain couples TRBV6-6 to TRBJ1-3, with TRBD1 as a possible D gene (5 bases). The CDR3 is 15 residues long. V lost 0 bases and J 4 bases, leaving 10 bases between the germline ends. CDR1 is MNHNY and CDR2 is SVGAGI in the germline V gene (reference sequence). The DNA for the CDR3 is TGTGCCAGCAGTTACTCGCGGGACGCGGGAAACACCATATATTTT. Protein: CASSYSRDAGNTIYF.

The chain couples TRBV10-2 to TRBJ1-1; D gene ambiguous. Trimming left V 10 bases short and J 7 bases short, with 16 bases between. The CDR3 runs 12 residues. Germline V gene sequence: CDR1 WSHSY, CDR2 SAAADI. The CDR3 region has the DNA TGCGCCACCAAGAACCATCGACTTGAAGCTTTCTTT. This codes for CATKNHRLEAFF.

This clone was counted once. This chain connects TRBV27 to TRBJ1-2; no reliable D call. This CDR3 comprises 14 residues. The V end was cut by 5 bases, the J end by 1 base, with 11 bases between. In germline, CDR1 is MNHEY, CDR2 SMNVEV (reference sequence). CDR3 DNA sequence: TGTGCCAGCAGTCCCGGGTTCAGTAACTATGGCTACACCTTC. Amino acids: CASSPGFSNYGYTF.

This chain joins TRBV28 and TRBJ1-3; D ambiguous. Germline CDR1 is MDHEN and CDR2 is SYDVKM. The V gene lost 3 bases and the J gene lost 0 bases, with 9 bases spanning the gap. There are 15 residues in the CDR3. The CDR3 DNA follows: TGTGCCAGCAGTTTCGTAGCCCTCTCTGGAAACACCATATATTTT. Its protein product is CASSFVALSGNTIYF. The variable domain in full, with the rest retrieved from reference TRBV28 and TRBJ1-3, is DVKVTQSSRYLVKRTGEKVFLECVQDMDHENMFWYRQDPGLGLRLIYFSYDVKMKEKGDIPEGYSVSREKKERFSLILESASTNQTSMYLCASSFVALSGNTIYFGEGSWLTVV.

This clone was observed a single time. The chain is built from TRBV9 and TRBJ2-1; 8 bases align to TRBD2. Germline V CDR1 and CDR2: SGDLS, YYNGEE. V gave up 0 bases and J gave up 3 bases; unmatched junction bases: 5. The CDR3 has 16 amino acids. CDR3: CASSVGSGSGYNEQFF. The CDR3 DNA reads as TGTGCCAGCAGCGTAGGCAGCGGGAGTGGCTACAATGAGCAGTTCTTC.

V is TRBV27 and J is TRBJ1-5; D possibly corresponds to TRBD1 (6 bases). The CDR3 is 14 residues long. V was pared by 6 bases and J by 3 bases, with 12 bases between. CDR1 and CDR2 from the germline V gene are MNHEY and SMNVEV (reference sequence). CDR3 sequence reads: CASSAQGNNQPQHF. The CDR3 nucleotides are TGTGCCAGCAGCGCGCAGGGGAACAATCAGCCCCAGCATTTT.